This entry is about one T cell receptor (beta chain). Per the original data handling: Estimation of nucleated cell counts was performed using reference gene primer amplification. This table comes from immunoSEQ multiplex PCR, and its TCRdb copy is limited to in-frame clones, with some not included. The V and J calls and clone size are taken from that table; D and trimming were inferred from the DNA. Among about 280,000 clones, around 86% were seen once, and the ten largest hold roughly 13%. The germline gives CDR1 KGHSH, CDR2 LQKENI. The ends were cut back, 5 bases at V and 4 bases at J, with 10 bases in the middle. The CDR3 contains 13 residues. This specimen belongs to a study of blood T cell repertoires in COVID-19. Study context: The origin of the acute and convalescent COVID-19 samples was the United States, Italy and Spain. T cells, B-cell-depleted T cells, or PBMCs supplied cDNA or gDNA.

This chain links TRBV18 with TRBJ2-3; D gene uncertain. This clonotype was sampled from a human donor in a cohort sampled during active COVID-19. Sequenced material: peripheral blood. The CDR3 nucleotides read TGTGCCAGCTCAGAGCTAGTCGCAGATACGCAGTATTTT. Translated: CASSELVADTQYF.